What follows describes a single T cell receptor (beta chain). Other nucleotide sequences from this sample produce the same CDR3. The data derive from a study of blood T cell repertoires in COVID-19. Study summary: Samples came from the United States, Italy and Spain, spanning acute and convalescent COVID-19.

Clones were read by immunoSEQ multiplex PCR, and TCRdb kept only the in-frame ones, dropping some. The sample lists over 400,000 clones, 70% to 90% occurring once. The ends were cut back, 3 bases at V and 0 bases at J, with 7 bases in the middle. The CDR3 length is 14 residues. Germline values: CDR1 SNHLY, CDR2 FYNNEI. The chain recombines TRBV2 with TRBJ2-3, with a weak D call TRBD2 (5 bases). The receptor's source is a human donor in a cohort sampled during active COVID-19. The material sequenced was peripheral blood. The DNA for the CDR3 is TGTGCCAGCAGTGATCGCGGGAGCACAGATACGCAGTATTTT. Translating it yields CASSDRGSTDTQYF.